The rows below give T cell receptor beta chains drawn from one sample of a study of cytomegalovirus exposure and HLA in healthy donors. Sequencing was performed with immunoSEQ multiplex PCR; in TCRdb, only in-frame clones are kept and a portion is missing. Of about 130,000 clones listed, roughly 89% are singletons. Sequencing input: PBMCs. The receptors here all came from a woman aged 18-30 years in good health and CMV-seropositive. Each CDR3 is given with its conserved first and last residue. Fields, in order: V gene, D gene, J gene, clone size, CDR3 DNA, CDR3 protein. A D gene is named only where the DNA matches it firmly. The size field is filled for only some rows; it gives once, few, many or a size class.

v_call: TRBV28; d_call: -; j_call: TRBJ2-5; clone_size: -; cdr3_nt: TGTGCCAGCAGACCACCAGGGGCGGGCGAGACCCAGTACTTC; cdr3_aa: CASRPPGAGETQYF
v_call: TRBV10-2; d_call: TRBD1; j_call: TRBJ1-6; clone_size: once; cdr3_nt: TGCGCCAGCAGCTTCCGGGACAGATTTTCACCCCTCCACTTT; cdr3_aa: CASSFRDRFSPLHF
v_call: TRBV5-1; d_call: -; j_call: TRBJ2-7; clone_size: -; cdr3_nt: TGCGCCAGCAGCTTGGACGGACAACGGGAGCAGTACTTC; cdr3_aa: CASSLDGQREQYF
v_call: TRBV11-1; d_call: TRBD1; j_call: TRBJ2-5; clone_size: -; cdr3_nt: TGTGCCAGCAGCTCCCGAGGGACAGGGCCACAAGAGACCCAGTACTTC; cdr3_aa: CASSSRGTGPQETQYF
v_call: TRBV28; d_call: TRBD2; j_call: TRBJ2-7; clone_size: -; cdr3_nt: TGTGCCAGCAGTCCCTCACTAGCGGGGTTTGAGCAGTACTTC; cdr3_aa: CASSPSLAGFEQYF
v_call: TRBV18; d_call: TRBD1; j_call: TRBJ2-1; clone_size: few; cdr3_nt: TGTGCCAGCTCACTTCAAGGACAGGGCTATGAGCAGTTCTTC; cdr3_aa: CASSLQGQGYEQFF
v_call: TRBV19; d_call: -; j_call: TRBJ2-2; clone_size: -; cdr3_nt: TGTGCCAGTACGCCCCTAGCGAACACCGGGGAGCTGTTTTTT; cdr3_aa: CASTPLANTGELFF
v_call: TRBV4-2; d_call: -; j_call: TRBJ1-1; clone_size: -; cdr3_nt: TGTGCCAGCAGCAAACGGGTGGACACTGAAGCTTTCTTT; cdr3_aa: CASSKRVDTEAFF
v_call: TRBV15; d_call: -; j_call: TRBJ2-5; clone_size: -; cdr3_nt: TGTGCCACCAGCAGAGACATGGAGTTTTTCCAAGAGACCCAGTACTTC; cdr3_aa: CATSRDMEFFQETQYF
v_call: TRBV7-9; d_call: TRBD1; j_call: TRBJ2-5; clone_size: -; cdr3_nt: TGTGCCAGCAGCTCTCACGTCCTCAGGGGGCGTGAGACCCAGTACTTC; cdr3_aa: CASSSHVLRGRETQYF
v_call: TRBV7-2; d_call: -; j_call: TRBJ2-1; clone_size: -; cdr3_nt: TGTGCCAGCAGCTTAGATGGGGGCAAGTACAATGAGCAGTTCTTC; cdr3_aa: CASSLDGGKYNEQFF
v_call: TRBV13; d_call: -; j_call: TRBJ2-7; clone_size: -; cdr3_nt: TGTGCCAGCAGCTTAGGGCAGGTGTTTTCCTACGAGCAGTACTTC; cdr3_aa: CASSLGQVFSYEQYF
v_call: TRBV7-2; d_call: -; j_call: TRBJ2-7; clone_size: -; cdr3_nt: TGTGCCAGCAGCTCGAATCATCTATTCGAGCAGTACTTC; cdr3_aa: CASSSNHLFEQYF
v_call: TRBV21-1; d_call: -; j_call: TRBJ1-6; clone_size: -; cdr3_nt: TGTGCCAGCAGCAAATCCCGCCGAACAGAAACGCTAAATTCACCCCTCCACTTT; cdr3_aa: CASSKSRRTETLNSPLHF
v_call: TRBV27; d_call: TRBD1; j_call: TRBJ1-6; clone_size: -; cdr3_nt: TGTGCCAGCAGTTTATCGCCCCTCAGGGGGCGTTTTGGGCATTATAATTCACCCCTCCACTTT; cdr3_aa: CASSLSPLRGRFGHYNSPLHF
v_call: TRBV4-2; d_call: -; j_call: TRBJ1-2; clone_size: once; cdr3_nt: TGTGCCAGCAGCCAAGATTTCGGGGGAGCTAACTATGGCTACACCTTC; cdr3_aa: CASSQDFGGANYGYTF
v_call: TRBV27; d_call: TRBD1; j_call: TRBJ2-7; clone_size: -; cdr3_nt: TGTGCCAGCAGTTTTCGGACCGGGACAGAAAGCTCCTACGAGCAGTACTTC; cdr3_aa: CASSFRTGTESSYEQYF
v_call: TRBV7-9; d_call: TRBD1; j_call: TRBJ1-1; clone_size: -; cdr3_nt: TGTGCCAGCAGCCTGGGACAGGACATGAACACTGAAGCTTTCTTT; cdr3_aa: CASSLGQDMNTEAFF
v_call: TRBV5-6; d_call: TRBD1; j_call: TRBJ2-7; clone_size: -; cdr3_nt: TGTGCCAGCACCGCAGGGGGCGAGCAGTACTTC; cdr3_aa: CASTAGGEQYF
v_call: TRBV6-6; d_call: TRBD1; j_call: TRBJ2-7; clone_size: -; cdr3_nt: TGTGCCAGCAGACCTGGGACAGTCGAGCAGTACTTC; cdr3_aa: CASRPGTVEQYF
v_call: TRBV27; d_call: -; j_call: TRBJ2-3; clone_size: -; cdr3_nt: TGTGCCAGCAGCCAAAACACAGATACGCAGTATTTT; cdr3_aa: CASSQNTDTQYF
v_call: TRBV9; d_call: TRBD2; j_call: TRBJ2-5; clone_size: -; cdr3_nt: TGTGCCAGCAGCGCCTCCGGGGGGGCAGGAGAGACCCAGTACTTC; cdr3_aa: CASSASGGAGETQYF
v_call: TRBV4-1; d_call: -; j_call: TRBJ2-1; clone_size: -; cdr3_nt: TGCGCCAGCAGTCACCGCTCAGATGTGAAAGAGCAGTTCTTC; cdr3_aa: CASSHRSDVKEQFF
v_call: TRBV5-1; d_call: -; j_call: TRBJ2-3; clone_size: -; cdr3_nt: TGCGCCAGCAGCTTGGGGGCGGGGAAAACAGATACGCAGTATTTT; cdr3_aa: CASSLGAGKTDTQYF
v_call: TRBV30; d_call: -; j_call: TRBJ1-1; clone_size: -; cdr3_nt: TGTGCCTGGAGTGGGGGGCCTCGGAGCACTGAAGCTTTCTTT; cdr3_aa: CAWSGGPRSTEAFF
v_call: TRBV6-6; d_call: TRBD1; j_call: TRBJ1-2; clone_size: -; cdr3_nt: TGTGCCAGCAGTTATGGGACAGCAAACTATGGCTACACCTTC; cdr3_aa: CASSYGTANYGYTF
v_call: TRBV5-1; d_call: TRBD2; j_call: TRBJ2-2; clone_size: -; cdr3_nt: TGCGCCAGCAGCTTTAGCGGGGGGGACACCGGGGAGCTGTTTTTT; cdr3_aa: CASSFSGGDTGELFF
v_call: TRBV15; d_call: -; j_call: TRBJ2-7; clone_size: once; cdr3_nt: TGTGCCACCAGGGCGACAGGAGACTACGAGCAGTACTTC; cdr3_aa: CATRATGDYEQYF
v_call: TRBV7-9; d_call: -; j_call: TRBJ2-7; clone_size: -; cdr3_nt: TGTGCCAGCAGCCCTACCGACAGCGCCGAGCAGTACTTC; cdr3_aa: CASSPTDSAEQYF
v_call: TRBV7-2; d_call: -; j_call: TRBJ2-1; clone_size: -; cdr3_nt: TGTGCCAGCAGCAACCCAGGGTGGACGACGTTCTTC; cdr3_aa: CASSNPGWTTFF
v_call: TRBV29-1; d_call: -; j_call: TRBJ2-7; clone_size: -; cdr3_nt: TGCAGCGCTGGGGGACTTTTCGTGTACGAGCAGTACTTC; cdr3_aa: CSAGGLFVYEQYF
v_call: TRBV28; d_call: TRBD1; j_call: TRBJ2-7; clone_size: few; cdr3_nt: TGTGCCAGCTGCCGGGACAGGTACAACGAGCAGTACTTC; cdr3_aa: CASCRDRYNEQYF
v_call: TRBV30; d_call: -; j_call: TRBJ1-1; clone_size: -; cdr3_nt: TGTGCCTGGAGTGTAGGCCAGGTGGAAACTTTCTTT; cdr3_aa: CAWSVGQVETFF
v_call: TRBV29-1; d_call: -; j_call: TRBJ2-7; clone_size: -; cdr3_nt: TGCAGCGTTGAAGATAACACCTACGAGCAGTACTTC; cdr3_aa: CSVEDNTYEQYF
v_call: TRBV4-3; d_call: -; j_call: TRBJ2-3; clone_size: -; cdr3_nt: TGCGCCAGCAGCCAAGGACAGGCCAGCACAGATACGCAGTATTTT; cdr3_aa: CASSQGQASTDTQYF
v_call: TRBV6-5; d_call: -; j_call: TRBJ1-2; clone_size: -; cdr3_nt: TGTGCCAGCAGTCGGACAGTAGGGCCGGAAGGCTACACCTTC; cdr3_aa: CASSRTVGPEGYTF
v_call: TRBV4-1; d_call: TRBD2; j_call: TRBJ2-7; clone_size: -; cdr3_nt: TGCGCCAGCAGCCAAGTTGGACTAGCGGCCTACGAGCAGTACTTC; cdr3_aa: CASSQVGLAAYEQYF
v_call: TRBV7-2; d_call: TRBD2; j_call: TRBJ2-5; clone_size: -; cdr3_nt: TGTGCCAGCAGCCGCCCCGCTAGCGGGGGATTACAAGAGACCCAGTACTTC; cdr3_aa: CASSRPASGGLQETQYF
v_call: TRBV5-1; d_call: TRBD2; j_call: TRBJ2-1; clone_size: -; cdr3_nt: TGCGCCAGCAGCCAGGACCTAGCGGCCTCCTACAATGAGCAGTTCTTC; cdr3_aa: CASSQDLAASYNEQFF
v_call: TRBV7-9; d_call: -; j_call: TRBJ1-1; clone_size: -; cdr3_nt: TGTGCCAGCAGTCCTAAAACCGGTACAGGAAGCACTGAAGCTTTCTTT; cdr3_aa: CASSPKTGTGSTEAFF
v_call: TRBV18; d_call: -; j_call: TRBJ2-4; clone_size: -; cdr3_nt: TGTGCCAGCTCCCCCTTTGGACTTTTACGACTAGCCAAAAACATTCAGTACTTC; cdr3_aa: CASSPFGLLRLAKNIQYF
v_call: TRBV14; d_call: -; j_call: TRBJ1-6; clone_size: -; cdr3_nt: TGTGCCAGCAGCCAAGATCGCTCCACGAGGAGCGCCTATAATTCACCCCTCCACTTT; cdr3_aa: CASSQDRSTRSAYNSPLHF
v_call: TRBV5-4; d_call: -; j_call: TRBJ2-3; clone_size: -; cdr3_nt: TGTGCCAGCAGTTTTCCCGTAACAGATACGCAGTATTTT; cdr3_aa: CASSFPVTDTQYF
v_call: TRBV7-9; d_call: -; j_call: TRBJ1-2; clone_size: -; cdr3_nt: TGTGCCAGCAGCGAAACAGTAGGCTACACCTTC; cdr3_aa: CASSETVGYTF
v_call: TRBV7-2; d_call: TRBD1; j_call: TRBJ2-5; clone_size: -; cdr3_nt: TGTGCCAGCAGCGCCAGGGACAGGGTTTACCAAGAGACCCAGTACTTC; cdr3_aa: CASSARDRVYQETQYF